Listed here are 21 T cell receptor beta chains from one sample, sequenced in a study of control samples from healthy donors and cancer patients. Produced via immunoSEQ multiplex PCR; TCRdb's table is partial and in-frame only. The table records several thousand clones, more than 85% of them present only once. The sample consisted of PBMCs. The receptors stem from a man in his sixties with colorectal cancer.

The rearrangement links TRBV5-1 to TRBJ1-2; 7 bases map to TRBD1. V lost 3 bases and J lost 4; bases outside the gene matches: 6. This CDR3 is built from 14 residues. CDR1 is SGHRS, CDR2 YFSETQ, per germline. The CDR3 DNA sequence: TGCGCCAGCAGCTCGAGGGGGCAGGGCTATGGCTACACCTTC. Its translation is CASSSRGQGYGYTF.

The rearrangement links TRBV6-2 or TRBV6-3 to TRBJ2-5, with D possibly being TRBD2 (5 bases). The V and J ends lost 2 bases and 4 bases respectively, with 11 bases between them. CDR3 length equals 14 residues. Germline assignment: CDR1 MNHEY and CDR2 SVGEGT. The CDR3 spells CASSYRGLRETQYF. The DNA for the CDR3 is TGTGCCAGCAGTTACCGCGGACTTCGAGAGACCCAGTACTTC.

The V and J genes are TRBV20-1 and TRBJ1-1; 8 nucleotides agree with TRBD1. V lost 8 bases and J lost 5; bases outside the gene matches: 4. The V gene's germline CDR1 is DFQATT and CDR2 SNEGSKA (reference sequence). This CDR3 has 11 residues. In DNA form, the CDR3 reads TGCAGTTGCAGGGGGCTTACTGAAGCTTTCTTT. This gives the protein CSCRGLTEAFF.

V is TRBV5-4 and J is TRBJ1-1; D is unclear. Germline V gene sequence: CDR1 SGHNT, CDR2 YYREEE (reference sequence). The CDR3 is made up of 15 amino acids. Trimming shortened V by 4 bases and J by 1 base, and 14 bases separated the two germline ends. The CDR3 coding sequence is TGTGCCAGCAGCATGGACGGCAGGAGGAACACTGAAGCTTTCTTT. The encoded protein is CASSMDGRRNTEAFF.

This clone is termed medium-sized (0.01 to 0.1%). V and J are TRBV7-2 and TRBJ1-2; D may be TRBD1 (6 bases). This CDR3 has 13 amino acids. V was trimmed by 5 bases and J by 6 bases, leaving 13 bases between them. The germline CDR1 and CDR2 sequences are SGHTA and FQGNSA. The CDR3 region is CASSPGDNDGYTF. The CDR3 DNA reads as TGTGCCAGCAGCCCGGGGGACAACGATGGCTACACCTTC.

V is TRBV7-8 and J is TRBJ2-3; 8 bases map to TRBD2. After removal of 1 base from V and 0 bases from J, the junction contained 12 bases not matched to a gene. The CDR3 is 19 amino acids. Germline V gene sequence: CDR1 SGHVS, CDR2 FQNEAQ. The CDR3 DNA is TGTGCCAGCAGCTTAGTAGCCAGCGGGGGCCGATACAGCACAGATACGCAGTATTTT. It codes for CASSLVASGGRYSTDTQYF.

The chain carries TRBV5-1 and TRBJ2-4; a possible D gene is TRBD1 (6 bases). The ends were cut back, 0 bases at V and 1 base at J, with 11 bases in the middle. Germline V gene sequence: CDR1 SGHRS, CDR2 YFSETQ. The CDR3 spans 16 residues. Written as DNA, the CDR3 is TGCGCCAGCAGCTTGGAGGGGGTGTGGGCCAAAAACATTCAGTACTTC. Translation gives CASSLEGVWAKNIQYF.

The chain has TRBV28 and TRBJ2-7, with 10 nucleotides matching TRBD1. The CDR3 is 15 amino acids. With V trimmed by 10 bases and J by 0 bases, 9 bases remained unmatched. Looked up from germline, CDR1 is MDHEN and CDR2 is SYDVKM. CDR3 sequence reads: CATFKGQGHSYEQYF. In DNA, the CDR3 is TGTGCCACTTTTAAGGGACAGGGGCACTCCTACGAGCAGTACTTC.

This chain links TRBV7-9 with TRBJ2-5, with D uncertain. Deletions cut 1 base from V and 5 bases from J, with 5 bases between. Germline CDR1 reads SEHNR; CDR2 reads FQNEAQ (reference sequence). The CDR3 loop spans 12 amino acids. CDR3 in DNA: TGTGCCAGCAGCTTAGACGGGGAGACCCAGTACTTC. Amino acid sequence: CASSLDGETQYF.

The chain links TRBV19 to TRBJ2-5; D uncertain. Germline CDR1 and CDR2: LNHDA and SQIVND (reference sequence). This CDR3 region has 13 residues. V lost 5 bases and J 1 base, leaving 8 bases between the germline ends. CDR3 sequence reads: CASSPTGQETQYF. DNA for the CDR3: TGTGCCAGTAGTCCCACGGGCCAAGAGACCCAGTACTTC.

J is TRBJ1-3 and V is TRBV3-1 (or the pseudogene TRBV3-2); D is ambiguous. There are 13 residues in the CDR3. Trimming removed 2 bases at V and 4 bases at J, with 6 bases between. CDR1 is LGHDT, CDR2 YNNKEL, per germline (reference sequence). CDR3 amino acids: CASSQTEGNTIYF. CDR3 DNA: TGTGCCAGCAGCCAAACGGAAGGAAACACCATATATTTT.

The CDR3 region has the DNA TGTGCCAGCAGAGAGACCCAAGGCAGGGAGACCCAGTACTTC. This gives the protein CASRETQGRETQYF. This chain uses TRBV3-1 (or the pseudogene TRBV3-2) with TRBJ2-5; D ambiguous. V dropped 6 bases and J dropped 5 bases, with 16 bases sitting between them. The CDR3 totals 14 residues. From germline, CDR1 is LGHDT and CDR2 YNNKEL (reference sequence).

Here the CDR3 DNA reads TGTGCCAGTAGTATGAGGGGCCATGAAAAACTGTTTTTT. Protein: CASSMRGHEKLFF. The chain has TRBV19 and TRBJ1-4; tentatively, D is TRBD1 (5 bases). Germline lookup yields CDR1 LNHDA and CDR2 SQIVND (reference sequence). The germline V and J ends were trimmed by 3 bases and 6 bases, with 8 bases remaining between them. The CDR3 totals 13 residues.

The chain has TRBV6-6 and TRBJ2-7; D is possibly TRBD2 (7 bases). This CDR3 is 14 amino acids long. V was clipped by 8 bases and J by 0 bases, with 14 bases between them. Germline V CDR1 and CDR2: MNHNY, SVGAGI (reference sequence). The CDR3 sequence is CASADGGASYEQYF. For the CDR3, the DNA is TGTGCCAGCGCCGATGGGGGGGCCTCCTACGAGCAGTACTTC.

V gene TRBV5-4 combines with J gene TRBJ1-1; no clear D gene. Between the trimmed V and J ends, which lost 0 bases and 1 base, there was a span of 7 bases. This CDR3 is built from 14 residues. Looked up from germline, CDR1 is SGHNT and CDR2 is YYREEE (reference sequence). CDR3 region: CASSLGSRNTEAFF. Here the CDR3 DNA reads TGTGCCAGCAGCTTGGGTAGCAGGAACACTGAAGCTTTCTTT.

J is TRBJ2-5 and V is TRBV7-8; 7 nucleotides line up with TRBD2. CDR1 SGHVS and CDR2 FQNEAQ come from the germline V gene. V was pared by 5 bases and J by 7 bases, with 19 bases of the junction left unmatched. The CDR3 extends over 17 amino acids. The CDR3 is CASSPGPSGGRMGTQYF. The CDR3 DNA reads as TGTGCCAGCAGCCCAGGCCCTAGCGGAGGCCGAATGGGGACCCAGTACTTC. Full variable domain (remainder filled in from reference TRBV7-8 and TRBJ2-5): GAGVSQSPRYKVAKRGQDVALRCDPISGHVSLFWYQQALGQGPEFLTYFQNEAQLDKSGLPSDRFFAERPEGSVSTLKIQRTQQEDSAVYLCASSPGPSGGRMGTQYFGPGTRLLVL.

The chain links TRBV29-1 to TRBJ2-3; the match to TRBD1 covers 10 bases. Germline CDR1 and CDR2: SQVTM and ANQGSEA. The CDR3 contains 12 residues. V gave up 6 bases and J gave up 5 bases; unmatched junction bases: 2. In nucleotides, the CDR3 is TGCAGCGTGACAGGGGGCGGAGATACGCAGTATTTT. Its protein is CSVTGGGDTQYF.

DNA for the CDR3: TGCGCCAGCAGCTGGGACGGTAGAAACACTGAAGCTTTCTTT. It specifies CASSWDGRNTEAFF. The chain employs TRBV5-1 and TRBJ1-1; TRBD1 is a possible D gene (5 bases). Trimming stripped 3 bases from V and 2 bases from J, with 11 bases between. The CDR3 is made up of 14 amino acids. Germline V gene data show CDR1 as SGHRS and CDR2 as YFSETQ.

This chain uses TRBV5-1 with TRBJ1-1; the D is unclear. V lost 2 bases and J lost 1, with 6 bases in between. The CDR3 contains 13 residues. Germline-derived CDR1 and CDR2 are SGHRS and YFSETQ. CDR3 sequence reads: CASSFARNTEAFF. The CDR3 DNA follows: TGCGCCAGCAGCTTCGCCAGGAACACTGAAGCTTTCTTT. Full variable domain (outside the CDR3, taken from reference TRBV5-1 and TRBJ1-1): KAGVTQTPRYLIKTRGQQVTLSCSPISGHRSVSWYQQTPGQGLQFLFEYFSETQRNKGNFPGRFSGRQFSNSRSEMNVSTLELGDSALYLCASSFARNTEAFFGQGTRLTVV.

V is TRBV11-3 and J is TRBJ2-3; maybe TRBD1 (6 bases). Germline CDR1 reads SGHNT; CDR2 reads YENEEA. The CDR3 covers 15 residues. V was cut by 6 bases and J by 2 bases, with 15 bases left in between. CDR3 nucleotides: TGTGCCAGCAGTCAGGGGCCCCTCCCCACAGATACGCAGTATTTT. Its translation is CASSQGPLPTDTQYF.

The chain links TRBV28 to TRBJ2-3; D is perhaps TRBD2 (6 bases). The ends were cut back, 3 bases at V and 2 bases at J, with 15 bases in the middle. There are 16 residues in the CDR3. Germline lookup yields CDR1 MDHEN and CDR2 SYDVKM. CDR3 bases: TGTGCCAGCAGTTTGGGTTTAGCGGCTTCCACAGATACGCAGTATTTT. It is translated as CASSLGLAASTDTQYF.